These 24 T cell receptor beta chains were all obtained from the same sample, sequenced in a study of CD8+ T cells in alopecia areata. Treatment described: oral pan-JAK inhibitor, 5-10 mg twice daily. TCR sequencing used cDNA made by reverse transcription of extracted RNA. Assay: immunoSEQ multiplex PCR; the TCRdb copy retains only in-frame clones and omits some. The sample shows 110,000 to 150,000 clones, 50% to 65% of them seen only once. The sequenced sample was CD8+ T cells sorted from blood, obtained at week 4, from a patient treated with tofacitinib. These receptors all come from a human donor with alopecia areata.

This clone has a handful of counts. The chain carries TRBV30 and TRBJ2-2; 11 nucleotides line up with TRBD2. This CDR3 comprises 17 residues. With 1 base clipped from V and 0 bases from J, the junction kept 4 bases outside the gene matches. The germline gives CDR1 GTSNPN, CDR2 SVGIG (reference sequence). CDR3 region: CAWSGILAGANTGELFF. The CDR3 nucleotides are TGTGCCTGGAGTGGAATACTAGCGGGGGCGAACACCGGGGAGCTGTTTTTT.

V is TRBV29-1 and J is TRBJ1-3; D gene unclear. Germline values: CDR1 SQVTM, CDR2 ANQGSEA. The CDR3 loop spans 12 amino acids. V dropped 6 bases and J dropped 4 bases, with 10 bases sitting between them. The CDR3 region has the DNA TGCAGCGTATGGGGTGTGGGAAACACCATATATTTT. This codes for CSVWGVGNTIYF.

This clone has ten or more counts. The CDR3 loop reads CASSPQPGQGFYGYTF. CDR3 DNA: TGTGCCAGCAGCCCACAGCCGGGACAGGGATTCTATGGCTACACCTTC. V usage is TRBV9 and J usage is TRBJ1-2; 9 nucleotides align to TRBD1. CDR3 size: 16 residues. J lost 4 bases, V lost 4 bases, and 11 bases had no gene match. Germline values: CDR1 SGDLS, CDR2 YYNGEE. Based on the CDR3 plus reference TRBV9 and TRBJ1-2, the full variable domain is DSGVTQTPKHLITATGQRVTLRCSPRSGDLSVYWYQQSLDQGLQFLIQYYNGEERAKGNILERFSAQQFPDLHSELNLSSLELGDSALYFCASSPQPGQGFYGYTFGSGTRLTVV.

This clone appeared a few times. V is TRBV19 and J is TRBJ1-1; D is undetermined. CDR1 is LNHDA and CDR2 is SQIVND in the germline V gene (reference sequence). This CDR3 contains 14 residues. V gave up 7 bases and J gave up 5 bases, with 17 bases separating them. The CDR3 is CASTPPAIGTEAFF. The CDR3 DNA is TGTGCCAGTACTCCCCCCGCGATTGGTACTGAAGCTTTCTTT.

This clone came up a few times. V gene TRBV14 combines with J gene TRBJ2-5, with TRBD1 matching over 7 bases. Germline lookup yields CDR1 SGHDN and CDR2 FVKESK. The CDR3 sequence is 14 residues long. J gave up 5 bases and V 4 bases, and 7 bases lay outside the gene matches. The CDR3 DNA reads as TGTGCCAGCAGCCCGACAGGGCTTTTGGAGACCCAGTACTTC. This translates into CASSPTGLLETQYF.

This clone was seen more than once but under ten times. Distinct nucleotide sequences in the sample also encode this CDR3. The chain couples TRBV30 to TRBJ1-1; D is unresolved. Germline lookup yields CDR1 GTSNPN and CDR2 SVGIG (reference sequence). The CDR3 is 11 amino acids. Trimming stripped 0 bases from V and 4 bases from J, with 3 bases between. CDR3 region: CAWSVGTEAFF. Written as DNA, the CDR3 is TGTGCCTGGAGTGTAGGCACTGAAGCTTTCTTT.

V and J are TRBV7-2 and TRBJ1-5; D remains unclear. The germline V gene encodes CDR1 SGHTA and CDR2 FQGNSA. The CDR3 has 15 amino acids. V was trimmed by 2 bases and J by 5 bases, leaving 13 bases between them. In DNA, the CDR3 is TGTGCCAGCAGCTTATGGTGCAGCGTAGATCAGCCCCAGCATTTT. It translates to CASSLWCSVDQPQHF.

This clone was seen more than once but under ten times. The chain uses TRBV15 and TRBJ1-2; D is unresolved. The CDR3 has 13 amino acids. Germline loops: CDR1 LNHNV, CDR2 YYDKDF (reference sequence). V was cut by 7 bases and J by 4 bases, with 13 bases left in between. The CDR3 loop reads CATTERPPYGYTF. CDR3 DNA sequence: TGTGCCACCACCGAGAGACCTCCCTATGGCTACACCTTC.

The rearrangement joins TRBV6-6 to TRBJ2-5; 14 bases align to TRBD2. The junction had 6 bases not matched to a gene; V was cut back by 5 bases and J by 4 bases. The length of the CDR3 is 16 residues. Germline V gene data show CDR1 as MNHNY and CDR2 as SVGAGI (reference sequence). In DNA, the CDR3 is TGTGCCAGCAGTCAGACTAGCGGGGGGGCCAGAGAGACCCAGTACTTC. Translated, it gives CASSQTSGGARETQYF.

In its sample, this clone was seen a few times. This chain links TRBV7-3 with TRBJ2-1; 10 bases agree with TRBD2. The CDR3 is 15 residues long. Germline lookup yields CDR1 SGHTA and CDR2 FQGTGA. Trimming cost V 5 bases and J 8 bases; bases outside gene matches: 9. Here the CDR3 reads CASSPIAGGKDEQFF. The DNA for the CDR3 is TGTGCCAGCAGCCCCATAGCGGGGGGTAAAGATGAGCAGTTCTTC.

The J gene is TRBJ2-3, the V gene TRBV7-8, with 13 nucleotides matching TRBD2. The CDR3 has 16 amino acids. The V gene's germline CDR1 is SGHVS and CDR2 FQNEAQ. Losses at the gene ends were 5 bases for V and 4 bases for J; bases not matched to a gene: 6. CDR3 residues: CASSIRLAGGADTQYF. The DNA of the CDR3 is TGTGCCAGCAGCATCAGACTAGCGGGGGGCGCAGATACGCAGTATTTT.

The chain combines TRBV27 with TRBJ1-6; possibly TRBD1 for D (6 bases). V gave up 5 bases and J gave up 3 bases, with 11 bases separating them. Germline assignment: CDR1 MNHEY and CDR2 SMNVEV (reference sequence). The CDR3 length is 15 residues. Here the CDR3 reads CASSPRQDYNSPLHF. In DNA form, the CDR3 reads TGTGCCAGCAGTCCCAGACAGGACTATAATTCACCCCTCCACTTT.

The chain couples TRBV4-1 to TRBJ2-7; 8 nucleotides match TRBD1. The ends lost 0 bases at V and 4 bases at J; junction bases unmatched: 11. CDR3 size: 17 residues. Germline CDR1 is MGHRA and CDR2 is YSYEKL. Written as DNA, the CDR3 is TGCGCCAGCAGCCAAGAGCGTTTAGGACAGGGAGAGTACGAGCAGTACTTC. Residues: CASSQERLGQGEYEQYF.

As to this clone: The sample holds other DNA sequences that translate to the same CDR3. This chain connects TRBV5-6 to TRBJ1-5; D may be TRBD1 (5 bases). Germline V gives CDR1 SGHDT, CDR2 YYEEEE. V was clipped by 4 bases and J by 0 bases, with 8 bases between them. The CDR3 runs 14 residues. As DNA, the CDR3 is TGTGCCAGCAGCCCAGGGTATAGCAATCAGCCCCAGCATTTT. Translated: CASSPGYSNQPQHF.

This rearrangement joins TRBV6-6 to TRBJ2-2; TRBD1 matches 9 bases. Germline lookup yields CDR1 MNHNY and CDR2 SVGAGI (reference sequence). V lost 7 bases and J lost 8; bases outside the gene matches: 11. The CDR3 runs 15 residues. The CDR3 region has the DNA TGTGCCAGCAACGACCTGACAGGGGGAACGGGGGAGCTGTTTTTT. It translates to CASNDLTGGTGELFF.

This chain connects TRBV10-3 to TRBJ2-3, with D unresolved. Germline-derived CDR1 and CDR2 are ENHRY and SYGVKD. There are 10 residues in the CDR3. Trimming left V 10 bases short and J 6 bases short, with 8 bases between. CDR3 in amino acids: CATRMDTQYF. For the CDR3, the DNA is TGTGCCACCCGAATGGATACGCAGTATTTT.

This clone has a single count. The chain recombines TRBV9 with TRBJ2-7, with D unresolved. The CDR3 has 13 residues. CDR1 and CDR2 from the germline V gene are SGDLS and YYNGEE. V shed 3 bases and J shed 5 bases, with 12 bases lying between them. The CDR3 bases are TGTGCCAGCAGCGGTGGTGATGGGGACGAGCAGTACTTC. Its protein is CASSGGDGDEQYF.

This clone was detected only once. V usage is TRBV30 and J usage is TRBJ2-1, with D perhaps given as TRBD1 or TRBD2 (5 bases each). Germline CDR1 GTSNPN, CDR2 SVGIG (reference sequence). Deletions cut 0 bases from V and 7 bases from J, with 10 bases between. The CDR3 covers 13 residues. The CDR3 nucleotides read TGTGCCTGGAGTGTAGGGACGAATAATGAGCAGTTCTTC. Amino acid sequence: CAWSVGTNNEQFF. Full variable domain (rest looked up from reference TRBV30 and TRBJ2-1): SQTIHQWPATLVQPVGSPLSLECTVEGTSNPNLYWYRQAAGRGLQLLFYSVGIGQISSEVPQNLSASRPQDRQFILSSKKLLLSDSGFYLCAWSVGTNNEQFFGPGTRLTVL.

This rearrangement joins TRBV30 to TRBJ2-2; 8 bases are a match to TRBD1. V was clipped by 2 bases and J by 5 bases; unmatched bases: 7. This CDR3 spans 15 amino acids. Germline V gene sequence: CDR1 GTSNPN, CDR2 SVGIG (reference sequence). CDR3 nucleotides: TGTGCCTGGAGTCACCGGGACAGGTCGACCGGGGAGCTGTTTTTT. Its translation: CAWSHRDRSTGELFF.

The V gene is TRBV5-6, the J gene TRBJ2-2; no clear D. Trimming cost V 0 bases and J 0 bases, with 15 bases left between them. The CDR3 loop spans 18 amino acids. Germline V gives CDR1 SGHDT, CDR2 YYEEEE. CDR3 loop: CASSLEPVAEANTGELFF. DNA for the CDR3: TGTGCCAGCAGCTTGGAACCCGTAGCCGAAGCGAACACCGGGGAGCTGTTTTTT.

V gene TRBV6-5 combines with J gene TRBJ1-1; TRBD1 might be the D (5 bases). This CDR3 contains 14 residues. V gave up 6 bases and J gave up 3 bases, with 14 bases separating them. Germline lookup yields CDR1 MNHEY and CDR2 SVGAGI. The CDR3 DNA reads TGTGCCAGCAGCGCCCAGGGAGATTACACTGAAGCTTTCTTT. It encodes CASSAQGDYTEAFF.

This clone was counted a few times. This chain connects TRBV29-1 to TRBJ1-5, with D uncertain. This CDR3 has 17 amino acids. Germline CDR1 and CDR2: SQVTM and ANQGSEA. Deletions cut 6 bases from V and 4 bases from J, with 25 bases between. DNA for the CDR3: TGCAGCGTCACCTTAAAACCCTTGACGGGAGTTAATCAGCCCCAGCATTTT. Its protein is CSVTLKPLTGVNQPQHF. The whole variable domain, filled in from reference TRBV29-1 and TRBJ1-5, reads SAVISQKPSRDICQRGTSLTIQCQVDSQVTMMFWYRQQPGQSLTLIATANQGSEATYESGFVIDKFPISRPNLTFSTLTVSNMSPEDSSIYLCSVTLKPLTGVNQPQHFGDGTRLSIL.

This chain connects TRBV11-2 to TRBJ2-1, with 10 bases fitting TRBD2. CDR3 length equals 16 residues. Germline lookup yields CDR1 SGHAT and CDR2 FQNNGV. V lost 7 bases to trimming and J lost 6 bases; unmatched junction nucleotides: 12. DNA for the CDR3: TGTGCCAGCATCACGGGGATAGCGGGGGGCCCCAATGAGCAGTTCTTC. Residues: CASITGIAGGPNEQFF.

The genes are TRBV13 and TRBJ1-5, with D tentatively TRBD1 (5 bases). The length of the CDR3 is 13 residues. Germline assignment: CDR1 PRHDT and CDR2 FYEKMQ (reference sequence). Deletions cut 3 bases from V and 4 bases from J, with 7 bases between. In nucleotides, the CDR3 is TGTGCCAGCAGCTTGCAGGGTAATCAGCCCCAGCATTTT. Its translation is CASSLQGNQPQHF.